The entry below gives a single TCR beta chain sequence along with its context. The clone's antigen remains unknown. The record has no base qualities; no much larger clone is one base away. TCRbeta CDR3 regions were amplified from genomic DNA using the immunoSEQ Assay, a bias-controlled multiplex PCR. From the authors' description of their analysis: Nucleated cell counts per sample were estimated from amplification of reference gene primers within the assay. To quantify the absolute abundance of each unique TCRbeta CDR3 rearrangement, sequence reads were collapsed and filtered. For each sample, productive Simpson clonality was calculated as the square root of Simpson's diversity index over productive rearrangements. TCRdb carries this immuneACCESS record with in-frame sequences only. Its versions omit some clonotypes, under half of them owing to an unresolved V gene in the studies checked, with the rest unexplained. Clonal size and the V and J genes are those of that table, whereas D and trimming came from the DNA. This sample has roughly 160,000 clones in its table, and around four fifths of those were observed once. The ten largest clones add up to about 8.8% of the sample.

This record comes from a study of blood T cell repertoires in COVID-19 (dated by TCRdb to 2020 to 2021). Looking at the study overall: Collaborator samples came from the United States, Italy and Spain and covered acute and convalescent phases of COVID-19. The material from the prospective study consisted of cDNA or gDNA derived from T cells, B-cell-depleted T cells, or PBMCs. Subjects who had been exposed to COVID-19, were actively infected with it, or had recovered from it provided the deeply sampled blood TCRbeta repertoires that made up the dataset. The repertoires were made available in a free public database intended to serve as a resource for research on the immune response to SARS-CoV-2. The samples were drawn from two sources: the first 160 participants of the ongoing ImmuneRACE study, and about 1,300 subjects contributed by 6 global collaborators. Sample metadata almost always included a de-identified subject ID, COVID-19 status, age in years and sex. Where available, HLA class I and class II types were obtained from metadata supplied by the sample provider rather than from assay-based typing.

At one collaborating source in Seattle, patients were enrolled during active infection and were followed longitudinally through the course of disease. Each collaborating institution followed its own protocols to collect whole blood in K2EDTA tubes. For TCRbeta analysis, collaborators shipped samples as frozen whole blood, isolated PBMCs, or DNA extracted from either of those sample types. The CDR3 measures 15 amino acids from cysteine to phenylalanine. The retained sequence is limited to the CDR3, 45 bases, with the frame set at the first base. V ends up 7 bases short and J 7 bases short, with an unmatched junction base count of 8. The germline V gene sets CDR1 to MDHEN and CDR2 to SYDVKM. The paper as a whole reports these results and caveats: The amount of clinical and demographic metadata varied by source and participant and was provided uncurated.

Source material: peripheral blood. The rearrangement joined TRBV28 to TRBJ1-5; 12 nucleotides in the junction match TRBD1. The sequence came from a woman older than 75 with COVID-19, enrolled during active disease. The bases read TGTGCCAGCACCTTCCGGGACAGGGGGCAACAGCCCCAGCATTTT. Translated, it gives CASTFRDRGQQPQHF.